This T cell receptor (beta chain) appears in the sequencing data of a study of shared clonotypes between healthy human individuals. Notes on this clone: What it binds is not known.

The material for each subset, its genomic DNA, was split evenly across several immunoSEQ plates. Repertoires were generated with immunoSEQ multiplex PCR, while TCRdb's copy carries only in-frame clones and drops some. The sample has some 2.3 million clones; 85% to 95% are singletons. CDR1 and CDR2 from the germline V gene are MRHNA and SNTAGT. The ends lost 5 bases at V and 2 bases at J; junction bases unmatched: 5. CDR3 length equals 15 residues. Study outcomes and limitations: Across a few donors, naive CD4 shared roughly 5.2%, naive CD8 under 4%, memory CD4 more than 2%, memory CD8 0.4% to 0.5%. Compared with clonotypes that all four donors shared, non-shared clonotypes had lower generation probabilities. Sampling included only blood; tissue repertoires likely differ.

The origin of this receptor is a man between 18 and 35 years old in good health. Some clones in this sample may be carry-over from other donors' samples. The rearrangement uses TRBV6-4 and TRBJ2-3; 9 nucleotides line up with TRBD2. Material: naive CD4+ T cells from PBMCs. Stated subset: CD45RA+ positively selected. The CDR3 DNA reads TGTGCCAGCAGTCGCCTAGCGGGAACCACAGATACGCAGTATTTT. Encoded protein: CASSRLAGTTDTQYF.